A selection of T cell receptor beta chains follows, all from one sample in a study of blood T cell repertoires in COVID-19. Clones were sequenced by immunoSEQ multiplex PCR, and TCRdb holds only the in-frame ones, with some missing. The sample includes 250,000 or so clones, approximately 90% seen only once; the top ten take approximately 3%. The sample comprised PBMCs or T cells enriched from blood (not recorded which). Source of these receptors: a man in his forties who had been exposed to COVID-19. Each CDR3 is given with its conserved first and last residue. Each record gives: clone size, V gene, J gene, D gene, CDR3 DNA, CDR3 protein. The D gene is left open where the match is weak. Expanded clones get a size class; other rows say once, few or many, or leave the size out.

abundance: NA
v_gene: TRBV2
j_gene: TRBJ2-3
d_gene: NA
CDR3nt: TGTGCCAGCAAGTCGCGTAGAGCAGATACGCAGTATTTT
CDR3aa: CASKSRRADTQYF

abundance: NA
v_gene: TRBV30
j_gene: TRBJ2-5
d_gene: NA
CDR3nt: TGTGCCTGGAAACCAGCCGCCAAGCGAGAGACCCAGTACTTC
CDR3aa: CAWKPAAKRETQYF

abundance: NA
v_gene: TRBV21-1
j_gene: TRBJ1-3
d_gene: NA
CDR3nt: NA
CDR3aa: CASSKVGTGTIYF

abundance: NA
v_gene: TRBV4-1
j_gene: TRBJ1-1
d_gene: NA
CDR3nt: TGCGCCAGCGAGCCATTCATGAACACTGAAGCTTTCTTT
CDR3aa: CASEPFMNTEAFF

abundance: NA
v_gene: TRBV5-4
j_gene: TRBJ2-2
d_gene: TRBD1
CDR3nt: TGTGCCAGCAGCCACGACAGGGGCCTCGAGTGGGGGGAGCTGTTTTTT
CDR3aa: CASSHDRGLEWGELFF

abundance: many
v_gene: TRBV5-6
j_gene: TRBJ1-1
d_gene: NA
CDR3nt: TGTGCCAGCAGCGTGAGATCACGGGGTACTGAAGCTTTCTTT
CDR3aa: CASSVRSRGTEAFF

abundance: NA
v_gene: TRBV27
j_gene: TRBJ2-1
d_gene: TRBD2
CDR3nt: TGTGCCAGCAGTCAATATAGCGGGAGTCTCAGCAATGAGCAGTTCTTC
CDR3aa: CASSQYSGSLSNEQFF

abundance: once
v_gene: TRBV2
j_gene: TRBJ1-5
d_gene: NA
CDR3nt: TGTGCCAGCAAGTTGCGGGGGGATAGCAATCAGCCCCAGCATTTT
CDR3aa: CASKLRGDSNQPQHF

abundance: NA
v_gene: TRBV5-4
j_gene: TRBJ2-7
d_gene: NA
CDR3nt: TGTGCCAGCAGCTTAGGCGGGACCGTTTCCTCCTACGAGCAGTACTTC
CDR3aa: CASSLGGTVSSYEQYF

abundance: NA
v_gene: TRBV27
j_gene: TRBJ2-5
d_gene: TRBD1
CDR3nt: TGTGCCAGCAGGAAGGACAGGAGGAAAGAGACCCAGTACTTC
CDR3aa: CASRKDRRKETQYF

abundance: NA
v_gene: TRBV29-1
j_gene: TRBJ2-7
d_gene: TRBD2
CDR3nt: TGCAGCGTTGAAGCGGGGAGGGATCACGAGCAGTACTTC
CDR3aa: CSVEAGRDHEQYF

abundance: NA
v_gene: TRBV6-4
j_gene: TRBJ1-1
d_gene: NA
CDR3nt: TGTGCCAGCAGTAGATTTTCGGACACTGAAGCTTTCTTT
CDR3aa: CASSRFSDTEAFF

abundance: once
v_gene: TRBV27
j_gene: TRBJ2-3
d_gene: NA
CDR3nt: TGTGCCAGCAGTTTACTAGGTGGTTCAGATACGCAGTATTTT
CDR3aa: CASSLLGGSDTQYF

abundance: NA
v_gene: TRBV30
j_gene: TRBJ1-1
d_gene: NA
CDR3nt: TGTGCCTGGACCAGACAGGACAAGAACACTGAAGCTTTCTTT
CDR3aa: CAWTRQDKNTEAFF

abundance: once
v_gene: TRBV30
j_gene: TRBJ2-5
d_gene: NA
CDR3nt: TGTGCCTGGAGTGTGGGGCCCCAAGAGACCCAGTACTTC
CDR3aa: CAWSVGPQETQYF

abundance: NA
v_gene: TRBV29-1
j_gene: TRBJ2-1
d_gene: NA
CDR3nt: TGCAGCGTTGAAGATAGAAATACCGGGCAGTTCTTC
CDR3aa: CSVEDRNTGQFF

abundance: NA
v_gene: TRBV7-2
j_gene: TRBJ1-5
d_gene: TRBD1
CDR3nt: TGTGCCAGCAGCGTTAACAGGGGCCAGCCCCAGCATTTT
CDR3aa: CASSVNRGQPQHF

abundance: once
v_gene: TRBV25-1
j_gene: TRBJ2-7
d_gene: TRBD1
CDR3nt: TGTGCCAGCAGTGACGTGGACAGGGGGTTGTACGAGCAGTACTTC
CDR3aa: CASSDVDRGLYEQYF

abundance: NA
v_gene: TRBV7-2
j_gene: TRBJ1-4
d_gene: NA
CDR3nt: TGTGCCAGCAGCTTAATATTGGCGGGGTCTATCCATGAAAAACTGTTTTTT
CDR3aa: CASSLILAGSIHEKLFF

abundance: NA
v_gene: TRBV28
j_gene: TRBJ1-2
d_gene: NA
CDR3nt: TGTGCCAGCAGGCAGGGGTCCTATGGCTACACCTTC
CDR3aa: CASRQGSYGYTF

abundance: NA
v_gene: TRBV10-3
j_gene: TRBJ2-1
d_gene: NA
CDR3nt: TGTGCCATCAGTGATGATCCGGCTAGCGTACAGAGCTCCTACAATGAGCAGTTCTTC
CDR3aa: CAISDDPASVQSSYNEQFF

abundance: NA
v_gene: TRBV9
j_gene: TRBJ2-7
d_gene: TRBD2
CDR3nt: TGTGCCAGCAGCGAGGGACTAGCGGGAGTACACGAGCAGTACTTC
CDR3aa: CASSEGLAGVHEQYF

abundance: NA
v_gene: TRBV5-4
j_gene: TRBJ1-3
d_gene: TRBD1
CDR3nt: TGTGCCAGCAGCTCACCTGGACAGGGAATGCGAAACACCATATATTTT
CDR3aa: CASSSPGQGMRNTIYF

abundance: NA
v_gene: TRBV4-3
j_gene: TRBJ2-5
d_gene: NA
CDR3nt: TGCGCCAGCAGCCAAGATGGGGCAGTCCAAGAGACCCAGTACTTC
CDR3aa: CASSQDGAVQETQYF

abundance: NA
v_gene: TRBV9
j_gene: TRBJ1-1
d_gene: TRBD1
CDR3nt: TGTGCCAGCAGCTCAACAGGGGGCGGGGGCACTGAAGCTTTCTTT
CDR3aa: CASSSTGGGGTEAFF

abundance: once
v_gene: TRBV4-2
j_gene: TRBJ1-6
d_gene: NA
CDR3nt: TGTGCCAGCAGCCAAGTTAGAGGGAATAATTCACCCCTCCACTTT
CDR3aa: CASSQVRGNNSPLHF

abundance: once
v_gene: TRBV18
j_gene: TRBJ2-5
d_gene: TRBD2
CDR3nt: TGTGCCAGCACCTCGACTAGCGGCACCCCGCGGGAGACCCAGTACTTC
CDR3aa: CASTSTSGTPRETQYF

abundance: NA
v_gene: TRBV11-2
j_gene: TRBJ1-2
d_gene: TRBD1
CDR3nt: TGTGCCAGCATCAAAGACAGGGGGCCTGGCTACACCTTC
CDR3aa: CASIKDRGPGYTF

abundance: NA
v_gene: TRBV7-9
j_gene: TRBJ2-2
d_gene: NA
CDR3nt: TGTGCCAGCAGCTTGTCAGGGGACACCGGGGAGCTGTTTTTT
CDR3aa: CASSLSGDTGELFF

abundance: NA
v_gene: TRBV7-3
j_gene: TRBJ2-2
d_gene: TRBD2
CDR3nt: TGTGCCAGCAGCATCTTAGCGGGAGACACCGGGGAGCTGTTTTTT
CDR3aa: CASSILAGDTGELFF

abundance: NA
v_gene: TRBV5-1
j_gene: TRBJ2-7
d_gene: TRBD2
CDR3nt: TGCGCCAGCAGCTTGGCACTAGCGGCGGGCGAGCAGTACTTC
CDR3aa: CASSLALAAGEQYF

abundance: once
v_gene: TRBV29-1
j_gene: TRBJ2-1
d_gene: TRBD2
CDR3nt: TGCAGCGTTGAAGAGGGGCGGGAGACCTACAATGAGCAGTTCTTC
CDR3aa: CSVEEGRETYNEQFF

abundance: NA
v_gene: TRBV29-1
j_gene: TRBJ1-2
d_gene: TRBD1
CDR3nt: TGCAGCGTTGGGGCGAACCGGGACAGGGGGGATGGCTACACCTTC
CDR3aa: CSVGANRDRGDGYTF

abundance: NA
v_gene: TRBV9
j_gene: TRBJ2-6
d_gene: NA
CDR3nt: TGTGCCAGCAGCGTCCTTTTTCGTGGGGCCAACGTCCTGACTTTC
CDR3aa: CASSVLFRGANVLTF

abundance: NA
v_gene: TRBV5-1
j_gene: TRBJ1-1
d_gene: NA
CDR3nt: TGCGCCAGCAGCTCGGTCGGGGCCGGGGGTGAGGACACTGAAGCTTTCTTT
CDR3aa: CASSSVGAGGEDTEAFF

abundance: NA
v_gene: TRBV12-2
j_gene: TRBJ1-3
d_gene: NA
CDR3nt: TGTGCAAGTCGCCCTGACAGGGTAGGAAGAAACACCATATATTTT
CDR3aa: CASRPDRVGRNTIYF

abundance: NA
v_gene: TRBV14
j_gene: TRBJ1-1
d_gene: NA
CDR3nt: TGTGCCAGCAGCCAATTCCAGAACACTGAAGCTTTCTTT
CDR3aa: CASSQFQNTEAFF

abundance: NA
v_gene: TRBV6-4
j_gene: TRBJ1-1
d_gene: NA
CDR3nt: TGTGCCAGCAGTGACTCGTACTCGAAAGCTTTCTTT
CDR3aa: CASSDSYSKAFF

abundance: NA
v_gene: TRBV27
j_gene: TRBJ2-2
d_gene: NA
CDR3nt: TGTGCCAGCAGTTTACGGGCAGGGTCGTTCACCGGGGAGCTGTTTTTT
CDR3aa: CASSLRAGSFTGELFF

abundance: NA
v_gene: TRBV7-3
j_gene: TRBJ1-3
d_gene: NA
CDR3nt: TGTGCCAGCAGCCCAACGGGGGAATCTGGAAACACCATATATTTT
CDR3aa: CASSPTGESGNTIYF

abundance: NA
v_gene: TRBV5-1
j_gene: TRBJ2-1
d_gene: TRBD2
CDR3nt: TGCGCCAGCAGCTTGGAATCAGCGGGAGGACACAATGAGCAGTTCTTC
CDR3aa: CASSLESAGGHNEQFF

abundance: NA
v_gene: TRBV19
j_gene: TRBJ1-1
d_gene: NA
CDR3nt: TGTGCCAGTAGTTCGGGGACTGAAGCTTTCTTT
CDR3aa: CASSSGTEAFF

abundance: NA
v_gene: TRBV5-5
j_gene: TRBJ1-2
d_gene: TRBD1
CDR3nt: TGTGCCAGCAGCGATTCGACAGGGGACTATGGCTACACCTTC
CDR3aa: CASSDSTGDYGYTF

abundance: NA
v_gene: TRBV5-4
j_gene: TRBJ2-3
d_gene: NA
CDR3nt: TGTGCCAGCAGCCCCGCAAGAACCACGGCGGGGAATACGCAGTATTTT
CDR3aa: CASSPARTTAGNTQYF

abundance: NA
v_gene: TRBV10-2
j_gene: TRBJ1-5
d_gene: NA
CDR3nt: TGCGCCAGCAGTGGAGGATCAGAGGCCCAGCCCCAGCATTTT
CDR3aa: CASSGGSEAQPQHF

abundance: NA
v_gene: TRBV10-3
j_gene: TRBJ2-7
d_gene: TRBD1
CDR3nt: TGTGCCATCAGACCGACAGGGATTGACGAGCAGTACTTC
CDR3aa: CAIRPTGIDEQYF

abundance: NA
v_gene: TRBV5-1
j_gene: TRBJ2-1
d_gene: TRBD1
CDR3nt: TGCGCCAGCAGCTTGGGGGACAGGGGTCGGGAGCAGTTCTTC
CDR3aa: CASSLGDRGREQFF

abundance: NA
v_gene: TRBV28
j_gene: TRBJ2-3
d_gene: NA
CDR3nt: TGTGCCAGCATGACGGTTAGCCCGCAGTATTTT
CDR3aa: CASMTVSPQYF

abundance: NA
v_gene: TRBV2
j_gene: TRBJ1-5
d_gene: TRBD1
CDR3nt: TGTGCCAGCAATTTATCGCCAGGGGGTAGTCAGCCCCAGCATTTT
CDR3aa: CASNLSPGGSQPQHF

abundance: NA
v_gene: TRBV30
j_gene: TRBJ2-2
d_gene: NA
CDR3nt: TGTGCCTGTCAATCATACTCGACGAACACCGGGGAGCTGTTTTTT
CDR3aa: CACQSYSTNTGELFF

abundance: NA
v_gene: TRBV30
j_gene: TRBJ2-7
d_gene: TRBD1
CDR3nt: TGTGCCTGGGACAGGGTCAACTCCTACGAGCAGTACTTC
CDR3aa: CAWDRVNSYEQYF

abundance: NA
v_gene: TRBV7-8
j_gene: TRBJ1-3
d_gene: NA
CDR3nt: TGTGCCAGCAGCCCTTACCTAGGGACAGGAAACACCATATATTTT
CDR3aa: CASSPYLGTGNTIYF

abundance: NA
v_gene: TRBV24-1
j_gene: TRBJ2-7
d_gene: NA
CDR3nt: TGTGCCACCAGTGACCCCAAAGCGGGCGGATACGACGAGCAGTACTTC
CDR3aa: CATSDPKAGGYDEQYF

abundance: NA
v_gene: TRBV12-5
j_gene: TRBJ2-1
d_gene: TRBD2
CDR3nt: TGTGCTAGTGGTTTGGTACTAGGGCGGGGGGCGCATGAGCAGTTCTTC
CDR3aa: CASGLVLGRGAHEQFF

abundance: NA
v_gene: TRBV11-3
j_gene: TRBJ2-1
d_gene: TRBD2
CDR3nt: TGTGCCAGCAGCCGGGAGGGGTCTTACGCCTACAATGAGCAGTTCTTC
CDR3aa: CASSREGSYAYNEQFF